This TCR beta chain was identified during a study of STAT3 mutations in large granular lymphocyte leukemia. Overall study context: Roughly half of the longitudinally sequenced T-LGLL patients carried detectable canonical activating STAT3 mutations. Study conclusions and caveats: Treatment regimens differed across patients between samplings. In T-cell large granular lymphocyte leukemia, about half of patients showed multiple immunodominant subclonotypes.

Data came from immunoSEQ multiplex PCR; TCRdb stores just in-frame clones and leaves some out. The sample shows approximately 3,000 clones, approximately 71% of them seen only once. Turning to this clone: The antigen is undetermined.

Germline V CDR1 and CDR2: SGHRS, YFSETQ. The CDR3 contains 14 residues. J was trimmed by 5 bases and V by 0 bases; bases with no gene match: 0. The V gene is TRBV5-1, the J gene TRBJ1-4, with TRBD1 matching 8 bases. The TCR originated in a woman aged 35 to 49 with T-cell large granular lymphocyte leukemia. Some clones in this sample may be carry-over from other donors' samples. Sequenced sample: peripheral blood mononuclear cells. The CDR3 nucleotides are TGCGCCAGCAGCTTGGGACAGGGGAATGAAAAACTGTTTTTT. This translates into CASSLGQGNEKLFF. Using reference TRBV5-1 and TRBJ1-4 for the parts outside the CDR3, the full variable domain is KAGVTQTPRYLIKTRGQQVTLSCSPISGHRSVSWYQQTPGQGLQFLFEYFSETQRNKGNFPGRFSGRQFSNSRSEMNVSTLELGDSALYLCASSLGQGNEKLFFGSGTQLSVL.